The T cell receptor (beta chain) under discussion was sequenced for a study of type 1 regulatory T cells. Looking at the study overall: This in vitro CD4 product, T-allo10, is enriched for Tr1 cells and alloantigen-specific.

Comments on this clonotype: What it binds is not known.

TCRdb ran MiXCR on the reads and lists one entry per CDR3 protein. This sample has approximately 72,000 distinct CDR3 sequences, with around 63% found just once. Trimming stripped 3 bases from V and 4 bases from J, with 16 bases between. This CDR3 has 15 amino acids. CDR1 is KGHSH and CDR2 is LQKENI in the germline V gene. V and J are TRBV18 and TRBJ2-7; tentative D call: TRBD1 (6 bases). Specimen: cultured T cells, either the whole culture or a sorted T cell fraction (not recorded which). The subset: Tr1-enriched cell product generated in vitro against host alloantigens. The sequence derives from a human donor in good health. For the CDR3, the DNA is TGTGCCAGCTCACCTAAGTTCGGACAGTCGTACGAGCAGTACTTC. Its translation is CASSPKFGQSYEQYF.